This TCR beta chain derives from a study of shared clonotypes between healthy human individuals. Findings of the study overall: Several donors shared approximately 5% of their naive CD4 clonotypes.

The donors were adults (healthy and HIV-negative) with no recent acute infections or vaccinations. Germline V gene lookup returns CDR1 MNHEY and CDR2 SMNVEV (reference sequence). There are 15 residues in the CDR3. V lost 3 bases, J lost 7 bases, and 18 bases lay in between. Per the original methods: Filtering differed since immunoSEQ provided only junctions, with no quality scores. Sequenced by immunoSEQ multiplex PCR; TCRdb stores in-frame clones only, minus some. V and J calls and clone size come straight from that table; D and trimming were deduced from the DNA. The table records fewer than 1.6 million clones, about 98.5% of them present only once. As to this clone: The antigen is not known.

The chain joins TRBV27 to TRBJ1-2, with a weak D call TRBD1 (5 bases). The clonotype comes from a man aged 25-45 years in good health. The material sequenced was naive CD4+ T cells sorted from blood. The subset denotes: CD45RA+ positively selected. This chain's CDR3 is CASSLRVTGDAGYTF. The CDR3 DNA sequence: TGTGCCAGCAGTTTGAGGGTAACGGGGGACGCTGGCTACACCTTC.